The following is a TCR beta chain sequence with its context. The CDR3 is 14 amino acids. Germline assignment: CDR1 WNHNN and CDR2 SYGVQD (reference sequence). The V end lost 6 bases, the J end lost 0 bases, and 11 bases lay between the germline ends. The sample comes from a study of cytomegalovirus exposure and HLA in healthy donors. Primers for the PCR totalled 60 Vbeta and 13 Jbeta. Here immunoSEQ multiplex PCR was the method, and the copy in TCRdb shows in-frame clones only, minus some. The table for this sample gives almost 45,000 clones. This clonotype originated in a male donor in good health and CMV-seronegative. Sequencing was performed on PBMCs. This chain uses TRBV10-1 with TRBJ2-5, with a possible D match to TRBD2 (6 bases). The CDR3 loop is CASSRDLYQETQYF. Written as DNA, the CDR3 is TGCGCCAGCAGCCGGGACTTGTACCAAGAGACCCAGTACTTC.